The clone carrying this TCR beta chain came up once. Using immunoSEQ multiplex PCR, the repertoire was profiled, and TCRdb retains in-frame clones only, with some absent. The data contain approximately 92,000 clones, just over 85% of them singletons. The data stem from a study of blood T cell repertoires in COVID-19. Study as a whole: The analysed material was cDNA or gDNA that came from T cells, B-cell-depleted T cells, or PBMCs.

The germline V gene has CDR1 SGHTA and CDR2 FQGTGA. The CDR3 totals 13 residues. Trimming removed 5 bases at V and 3 bases at J, with 10 bases between. This clonotype originated in a woman aged 55-70 years in a cohort sampled during active or convalescent COVID-19. V and J are TRBV7-3 and TRBJ1-1; a possible D gene is TRBD1 (5 bases). Material: peripheral blood. DNA for the CDR3: TGTGCCAGCAGCGTGACAGTAGACACTGAAGCTTTCTTT. Translation gives CASSVTVDTEAFF.